This is a list of T cell receptor beta chains from one sample in a study of blood T cell repertoires in COVID-19. Sequencing was performed with immunoSEQ multiplex PCR; in TCRdb, only in-frame clones are kept and a portion is missing. The profile shows 390,000 or so clones, about 86% of them singletons. Source material: PBMCs or T cells enriched from blood (not recorded which). The receptors were sampled from a woman aged 50 to 65 who had recovered from COVID-19. CDR3s leave out the opening cysteine and the closing phenylalanine or tryptophan. Size tells how often a clone was seen (once, few, many) or the class of an expanded clone, and some rows leave it out.

v_call: TRBV3-1/TRBV3-2; clone_size: -; cdr3_length: 15; cdr3_aa: ASSQTPFADRGPECR
v_call: TRBV7-2; clone_size: -; cdr3_length: 13; cdr3_aa: ASSFYHGDFYEQY
v_call: TRBV2; clone_size: -; cdr3_length: 11; cdr3_aa: ASSEIPAGEAF
v_call: TRBV7-2; clone_size: -; cdr3_length: 14; cdr3_aa: ASSSSGTSSSYEQY
v_call: TRBV7-9; clone_size: few; cdr3_length: 10; cdr3_aa: ASSLQGNTIY
v_call: TRBV2; clone_size: -; cdr3_length: 14; cdr3_aa: ASSTLDRGPTDTQY
v_call: TRBV5-1; clone_size: once; cdr3_length: 12; cdr3_aa: ASTSGGAGETQY
v_call: TRBV7-8; clone_size: -; cdr3_length: 16; cdr3_aa: ASIQTFRGGSSYNEQF
v_call: TRBV10-3; clone_size: -; cdr3_length: 13; cdr3_aa: AIRNHRDYSYEQY
v_call: TRBV3-1/TRBV3-2; clone_size: -; cdr3_length: 11; cdr3_aa: ASSQVGFGRAF